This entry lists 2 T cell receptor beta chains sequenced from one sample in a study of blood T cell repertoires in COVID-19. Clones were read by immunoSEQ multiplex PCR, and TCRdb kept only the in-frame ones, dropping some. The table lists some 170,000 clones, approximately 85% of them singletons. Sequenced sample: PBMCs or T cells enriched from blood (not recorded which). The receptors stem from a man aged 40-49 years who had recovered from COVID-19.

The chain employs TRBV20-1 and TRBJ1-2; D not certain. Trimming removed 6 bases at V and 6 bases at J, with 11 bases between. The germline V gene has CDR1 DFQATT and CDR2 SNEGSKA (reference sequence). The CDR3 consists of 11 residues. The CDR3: CSAAPGHGYTF. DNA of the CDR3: TGCAGTGCCGCACCCGGTCATGGCTACACCTTC.

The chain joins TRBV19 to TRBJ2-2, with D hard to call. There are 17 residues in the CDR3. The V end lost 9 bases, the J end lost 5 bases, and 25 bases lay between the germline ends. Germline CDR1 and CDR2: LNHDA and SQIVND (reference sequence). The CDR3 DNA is TGTGCCAGCTTTTACCGACTCAGATCCGGAGCTACCGGGGAGCTGTTTTTT. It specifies CASFYRLRSGATGELFF.